The rows below give T cell receptor beta chains drawn from one sample of a study of beta chain features in type 1 diabetes. TCRdb's table, derived via immunoSEQ multiplex PCR, lists solely in-frame clones and lacks some. The table records roughly 150,000 clones, around 10% of them present only once. Material for sequencing was central memory CD4+ T cells from blood. The receptors stem from a young man in good health. The CDR3 runs from the conserved cysteine through the conserved F or W. D genes are given only for firm matches. The size entry is marked missing in some rows and otherwise reads once, few, many or a size class.

size	D	V	J	CDR3	DNA
few	NA	TRBV6-5	TRBJ1-1	CASSYKGPPNTEAFF	TGTGCCAGCAGTTACAAGGGACCGCCGAACACTGAAGCTTTCTTT
NA	NA	TRBV11-1	TRBJ2-7	CASSRQGGTYEQYF	TGTGCCAGCAGTCGCCAGGGAGGCACCTACGAGCAGTACTTC
NA	TRBD1	TRBV2	TRBJ1-1	CASGGQGTNTEAFF	TGTGCCAGTGGGGGACAGGGGACCAACACTGAAGCTTTCTTT
few	TRBD1	TRBV14	TRBJ1-6	CASSSQGIFNSPLHF	TGTGCCAGCAGCTCACAGGGGATCTTTAATTCACCCCTCCACTTT
few	TRBD1	TRBV7-3	TRBJ2-7	CASSSQGGVLYEQYF	TGTGCCAGCAGCTCACAGGGGGGTGTTCTCTACGAGCAGTACTTC
few	NA	TRBV5-1	TRBJ2-7	CASSLAPGIYEQYF	TGCGCCAGCAGCTTGGCCCCCGGGATCTACGAGCAGTACTTC
NA	TRBD1	TRBV9	TRBJ1-1	CASSRAGQGRTEAFF	TGTGCCAGCAGTAGAGCGGGACAGGGGCGTACTGAAGCTTTCTTT
NA	NA	TRBV28	TRBJ2-2	CASRPDIRGELFF	TGTGCCAGCAGGCCGGATATTCGGGGGGAGCTGTTTTTT
NA	NA	TRBV7-2	TRBJ2-5	CASSPGAETQYF	TGTGCCAGCAGTCCGGGGGCGGAGACCCAGTACTTC
NA	NA	TRBV6-5	TRBJ1-2	CASSTGENYGYTF	TGTGCCAGCAGCACGGGAGAGAACTATGGCTACACCTTC
many	TRBD1	TRBV7-2	TRBJ2-7	CASRTGKNGEQYF	TGTGCCAGCCGGACAGGGAAAAATGGAGAGCAGTACTTC
few	NA	TRBV7-2	TRBJ2-7	CASSPPSLYEQYF	TGTGCCAGCAGCCCCCCTAGTCTCTACGAGCAGTACTTC
few	TRBD2	TRBV28	TRBJ2-1	CASSSPGLGYNEQFF	TGTGCCAGCAGTTCCCCCGGACTAGGGTACAATGAGCAGTTCTTC
few	NA	TRBV7-2	TRBJ1-4	CASSGRTATNEKLFF	TGTGCCAGCAGCGGACGAACCGCAACTAATGAAAAACTGTTTTTT
many	TRBD1	TRBV7-2	TRBJ1-2	CASSSIGAQGAYGYTF	TGTGCCAGCAGCTCTATAGGGGCACAGGGGGCCTATGGCTACACCTTC
NA	NA	TRBV29-1	TRBJ1-2	CSVESWGHGYTF	TGCAGCGTTGAAAGCTGGGGTCATGGCTACACCTTC
few	NA	TRBV10-3	TRBJ1-5	CAISGTQNQPQHF	TGTGCCATCAGCGGGACACAGAATCAGCCCCAGCATTTT
NA	TRBD1	TRBV4-3	TRBJ1-2	CASSQDRGQGLDYTF	TGCGCCAGCAGCCAAGATCGGGGACAGGGGTTGGATTACACCTTC
many	TRBD2	TRBV9	TRBJ2-5	CASSPSGNRGETQYF	TGTGCCAGCAGCCCTAGCGGAAACAGAGGAGAGACCCAGTACTTC
few	NA	TRBV28	TRBJ2-2	CASSLSFPPGELFF	TGTGCCAGCAGTTTGTCGTTTCCCCCCGGGGAGCTGTTTTTT
NA	NA	TRBV7-2	TRBJ2-7	CASSFMSEQYF	TGTGCCAGCAGCTTTATGAGCGAGCAGTACTTC
few	NA	TRBV7-9	TRBJ1-1	CASSSAGTEAFF	TGTGCCAGCAGCTCGGCAGGCACTGAAGCTTTCTTT